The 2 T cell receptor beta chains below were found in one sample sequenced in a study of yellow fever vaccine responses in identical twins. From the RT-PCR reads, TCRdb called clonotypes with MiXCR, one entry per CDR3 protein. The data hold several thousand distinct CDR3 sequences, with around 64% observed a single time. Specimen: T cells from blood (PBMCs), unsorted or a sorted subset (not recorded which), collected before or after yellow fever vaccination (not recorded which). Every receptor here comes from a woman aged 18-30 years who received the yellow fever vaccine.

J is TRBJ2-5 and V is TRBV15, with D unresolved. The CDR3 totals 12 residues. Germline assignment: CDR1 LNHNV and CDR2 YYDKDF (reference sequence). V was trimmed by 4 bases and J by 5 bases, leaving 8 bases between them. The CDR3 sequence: CATSISQETQYF. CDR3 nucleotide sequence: TGTGCCACCAGCATTAGCCAGGAGACCCAGTACTTC.

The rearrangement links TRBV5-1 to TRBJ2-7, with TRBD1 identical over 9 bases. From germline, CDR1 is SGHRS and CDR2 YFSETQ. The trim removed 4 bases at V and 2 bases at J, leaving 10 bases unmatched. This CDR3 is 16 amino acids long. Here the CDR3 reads CASSRWDRESPYEQYF. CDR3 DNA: TGCGCCAGCAGCCGATGGGACAGGGAAAGTCCCTACGAGCAGTACTTC.